These 7 T cell receptor beta chains originate from one sample sequenced in a study of Ad26.COV2.S vaccination and SARS-CoV-2 variants. The treatment here: roughly 19 received Ad26.COV2.S at low or high dose, single or two shots; a few received placebo; per-sample allocation not given. Sample collection was performed on day 63 after the first vaccine or placebo injection. Some clones are missing from TCRdb's copy, which holds only in-frame ones; the method was immunoSEQ multiplex PCR. The top ten clones hold roughly 1.7% of a sample with over 400,000 clones, around 92% of them seen once. The sequences come from peripheral blood, collected in a trial of Ad26.COV2.S vaccine versus placebo. These receptors came from a person aged 18-65 years who received the Ad26.COV2.S COVID-19 vaccine or a placebo.

This chain joins TRBV3-1 (or the pseudogene TRBV3-2) and TRBJ1-1; D is ambiguous. V dropped 2 bases and J dropped 11 bases, with 24 bases sitting between them. CDR3 length: 16 residues. Germline V CDR1 and CDR2: LGHDT, YNNKEL (reference sequence). The CDR3 region is CASSQKGYSLDGGAFF. In DNA, the CDR3 is TGTGCCAGCAGCCAAAAAGGGTACTCCCTGGACGGTGGGGCTTTCTTT.

The chain is built from TRBV4-3 and TRBJ1-4; no definite D call. The CDR3 length is 17 residues. Deletions cut 0 bases from V and 4 bases from J, with 15 bases between. Looked up from germline, CDR1 is LGHNA and CDR2 is YSLEER. The CDR3 sequence: CASSQETFGIFNEKLFF. CDR3 nucleotide sequence: TGCGCCAGCAGCCAAGAAACGTTCGGTATCTTTAATGAAAAACTGTTTTTT.

The chain is built from TRBV4-1 and TRBJ2-7; 14 bases line up with TRBD2. The CDR3 totals 19 residues. Germline V gene sequence: CDR1 MGHRA, CDR2 YSYEKL. The trim removed 1 base at V and 2 bases at J, leaving 10 bases unmatched. CDR3 region: CASSQGRGLAGALPYEQYF. The CDR3 nucleotides read TGCGCCAGCAGCCAAGGGAGGGGACTAGCGGGGGCGCTGCCCTACGAGCAGTACTTC.

The genes are TRBV11-2 and TRBJ1-1; tentative D call: TRBD1 (5 bases). Trimming removed 4 bases at V and 4 bases at J, with 10 bases between. The CDR3 has 13 residues. Per the germline V gene, CDR1 is SGHAT and CDR2 is FQNNGV. CDR3 residues: CASSSRQLTEAFF. DNA for the CDR3: TGTGCCAGCAGCTCTAGACAGCTCACTGAAGCTTTCTTT. Drawing the rest from reference TRBV11-2 and TRBJ1-1, the complete variable domain is EAGVAQSPRYKIIEKRQSVAFWCNPISGHATLYWYQQILGQGPKLLIQFQNNGVVDDSQLPKDRFSAERLKGVDSTLKIQPAKLEDSAVYLCASSSRQLTEAFFGQGTRLTVV.

This chain connects TRBV28 to TRBJ2-2; 8 bases match TRBD1. The germline V gene encodes CDR1 MDHEN and CDR2 SYDVKM. The CDR3 sequence is 14 residues long. V shed 7 bases and J 3 bases; nucleotides not matched to a gene: 4. CDR3 protein: CASNTGGHTGELFF. For the CDR3, the DNA is TGTGCCAGCAACACAGGGGGGCACACCGGGGAGCTGTTTTTT.

The chain combines TRBV15 with TRBJ2-3, with TRBD2 matching 10 bases. The CDR3 has 15 residues. Germline loops: CDR1 LNHNV, CDR2 YYDKDF (reference sequence). The trim removed 1 base at V and 4 bases at J, leaving 2 bases unmatched. CDR3 region: CATSRASGGADTQYF. CDR3 DNA sequence: TGTGCCACCAGCAGAGCGAGCGGGGGGGCAGATACGCAGTATTTT.

V gene TRBV21-1 combines with J gene TRBJ2-7; TRBD1, the table's D call, lacks a check against the DNA. TRBV21-1 is deemed a pseudogene. This CDR3 is 16 amino acids long. The CDR3 coding sequence is TGTGCCAGCAGCAAAGGGAGGACAGGGGACTCCTACGAGCAGTACTTC. It is translated as CASSKGRTGDSYEQYF.